Following are 6 T cell receptor beta chains from one sample sequenced in a study of blood T cell repertoires in COVID-19. Sequencing used immunoSEQ multiplex PCR; TCRdb keeps in-frame clones, though not all of them. The table has 140,000 or so clones, roughly 86% seen once; the top ten hold 3% to 3.5%. The sample comprised PBMCs or T cells enriched from blood (not recorded which). These receptors were obtained from a woman in her forties or fifties with acute COVID-19.

This clone turned up a few times. The chain is built from TRBV2 and TRBJ1-1; D is unresolved. V lost 4 bases, J lost 4 bases, and 10 bases lay in between. The germline V gene encodes CDR1 SNHLY and CDR2 FYNNEI. The CDR3 loop spans 13 amino acids. Here the CDR3 DNA reads TGTGCCAGCAGTGTAACTGAGCGCACTGAAGCTTTCTTT. This encodes CASSVTERTEAFF.

The DNA for the CDR3 is TGTGCCAGCAGCAGAACTAGCGGGTCTTCGTACGAGCAGTACTTC. It encodes CASSRTSGSSYEQYF. This sequence joins TRBV7-6 and TRBJ2-7; 9 positions agree with TRBD2. V lost 5 bases to trimming and J lost 4 bases; unmatched junction nucleotides: 9. This CDR3 spans 15 amino acids. CDR1 and CDR2 (germline): SGHVS, FNYEAQ.

This clone came up a few times. This sequence joins TRBV11-3 and TRBJ2-1, with D tentatively TRBD2 (6 bases). This CDR3 contains 16 residues. Trimming left V 2 bases short and J 0 bases short, with 11 bases between. Germline CDR1 SGHNT, CDR2 YENEEA. Here the CDR3 DNA reads TGTGCCAGCAGCTTATGGGCCGGGGGCTCCTACAATGAGCAGTTCTTC. This translates into CASSLWAGGSYNEQFF.

This clone has a single count. J is TRBJ2-1 and V is TRBV5-1, with a weak D call TRBD1 (5 bases). Trimming pared 0 bases from V and 6 bases from J, leaving 10 bases between. The CDR3 spans 14 residues. Looked up from germline, CDR1 is SGHRS and CDR2 is YFSETQ. DNA for the CDR3: TGCGCCAGCAGCTTGGGGGGCAATTTCAATGAGCAGTTCTTC. It encodes CASSLGGNFNEQFF.

The chain carries TRBV19 and TRBJ2-3; tentative D call: TRBD2 (5 bases). CDR1 is LNHDA and CDR2 is SQIVND in the germline V gene (reference sequence). V shed 7 bases and J shed 4 bases, with 15 bases lying between them. This CDR3 has 14 residues. The CDR3 loop reads CASKREGGADTQYF. The CDR3, as DNA: TGTGCCAGTAAGAGGGAAGGCGGAGCAGATACGCAGTATTTT.

This chain connects TRBV7-3 to TRBJ2-1; 8 nucleotides agree with TRBD2. Germline CDR1 reads SGHTA; CDR2 reads FQGTGA. This CDR3 is built from 15 residues. V shed 3 bases and J 2 bases; nucleotides not matched to a gene: 3. The CDR3 nucleotides read TGTGCCAGCAGCTTTAGCGGGGAAACCTACAATGAGCAGTTCTTC. Its protein is CASSFSGETYNEQFF.